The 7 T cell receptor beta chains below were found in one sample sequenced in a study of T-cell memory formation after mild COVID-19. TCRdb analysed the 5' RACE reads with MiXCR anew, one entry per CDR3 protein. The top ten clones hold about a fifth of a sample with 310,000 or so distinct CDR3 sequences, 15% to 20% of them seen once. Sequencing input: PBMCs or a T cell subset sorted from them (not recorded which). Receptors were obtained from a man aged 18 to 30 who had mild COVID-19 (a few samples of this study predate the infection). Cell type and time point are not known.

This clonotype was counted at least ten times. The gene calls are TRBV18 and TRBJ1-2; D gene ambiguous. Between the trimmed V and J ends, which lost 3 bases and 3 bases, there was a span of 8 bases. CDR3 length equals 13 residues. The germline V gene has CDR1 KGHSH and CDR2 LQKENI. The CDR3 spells CASSPTLHYGYTF. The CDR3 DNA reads TGTGCCAGCTCACCGACTCTACACTATGGCTACACCTTC.

CDR3 DNA: TGCGCCAGCAGCCACCCGACGGGAAGTCAGACCCAGTACTTC. Translating it yields CASSHPTGSQTQYF. The V call is TRBV4-1, the J call TRBJ2-5, with TRBD2 as a possible D gene (5 bases). CDR3 length: 14 amino acids. Per germline, CDR1 MGHRA and CDR2 YSYEKL. Trimming left V 3 bases short and J 6 bases short, with 14 bases between.

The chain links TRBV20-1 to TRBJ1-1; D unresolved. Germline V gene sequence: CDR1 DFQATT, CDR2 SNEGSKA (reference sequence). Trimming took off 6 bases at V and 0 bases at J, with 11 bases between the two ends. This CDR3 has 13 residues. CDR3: CSALGAVNTEAFF. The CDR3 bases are TGCAGTGCGCTGGGTGCGGTGAACACTGAAGCTTTCTTT.

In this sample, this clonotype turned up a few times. CDR3 loop: CASGRTFQGYTEAFF. The CDR3 DNA reads as TGTGCCAGCGGGCGGACTTTCCAGGGGTACACTGAAGCTTTCTTT. The chain couples TRBV6-1 to TRBJ1-1; TRBD1 is a possible D gene (6 bases). V dropped 8 bases and J dropped 3 bases, with 19 bases sitting between them. Per germline, CDR1 MNHNS and CDR2 SASEGT. The CDR3 runs 15 residues.

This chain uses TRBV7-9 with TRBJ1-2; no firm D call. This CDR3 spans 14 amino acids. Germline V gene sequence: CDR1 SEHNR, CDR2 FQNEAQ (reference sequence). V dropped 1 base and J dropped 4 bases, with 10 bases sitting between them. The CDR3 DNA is TGTGCCAGCAGCTTAGGCCCGAACCTCTATGGCTACACCTTC. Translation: CASSLGPNLYGYTF.

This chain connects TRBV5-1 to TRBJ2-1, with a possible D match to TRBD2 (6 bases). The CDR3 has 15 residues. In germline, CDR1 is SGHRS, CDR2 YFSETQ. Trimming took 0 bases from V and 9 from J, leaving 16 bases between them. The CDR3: CASSLVPGLGGEQFF. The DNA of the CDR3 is TGCGCCAGCAGCTTGGTTCCGGGGTTGGGAGGTGAGCAGTTCTTC.

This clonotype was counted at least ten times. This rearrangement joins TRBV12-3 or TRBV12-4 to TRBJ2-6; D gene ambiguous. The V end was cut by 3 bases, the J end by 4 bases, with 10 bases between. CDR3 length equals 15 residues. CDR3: CASSLSGSGANVLTF. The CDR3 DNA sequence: TGTGCCAGCAGTTTGTCCGGGTCCGGGGCCAACGTCCTGACTTTC.